This T cell receptor (beta chain) was profiled in a study of regulatory T cells in long-lasting Graves disease. Details on this clonotype: The antigen remains unidentified.

Sequencing libraries for TCR beta were prepared with iRepertoire HTBI primers and Arm-PCR of CDR3 regions. TCRdb processed the multiplex PCR reads anew with MiXCR; each CDR3 protein has one entry. The profile shows about 470,000 distinct CDR3 sequences, roughly 21% of them singletons. Study results and limitations: What was studied was peripheral blood only, and not thyroid tissue.

Time point given: persistent/refractory GD, antithyroid drugs over 5 years with positive TRAb. RNA extracted from PBMCs served as the sequencing template. The clonotype originates from a female donor with Graves disease. The source was peripheral blood mononuclear cells (PBMCs), collected when the disease was refractory, from a patient treated with antithyroid drugs.

Written as DNA, the CDR3 is TGCAGTGCGAAAGGACTAGCGGGGCCCTCGGTC. Translating gives CSAKGLAGPSV. The chain links TRBV20-1 to TRBJ2-7, with 12 bases identical to TRBD2. The length of the CDR3 is 11 residues. In germline, CDR1 is DFQATT, CDR2 SNEGSKA (reference sequence).